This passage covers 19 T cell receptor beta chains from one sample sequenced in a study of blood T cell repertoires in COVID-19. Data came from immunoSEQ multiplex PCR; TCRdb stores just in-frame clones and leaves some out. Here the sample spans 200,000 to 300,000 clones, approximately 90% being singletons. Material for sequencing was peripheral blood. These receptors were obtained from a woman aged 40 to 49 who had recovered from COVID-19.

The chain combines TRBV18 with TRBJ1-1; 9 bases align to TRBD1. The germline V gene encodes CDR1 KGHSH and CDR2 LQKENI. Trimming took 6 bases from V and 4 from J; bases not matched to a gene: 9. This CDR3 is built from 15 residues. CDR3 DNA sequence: TGTGCCAGCTCCCGGGGACAGGGTAGGGGCACTGAAGCTTTCTTT. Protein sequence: CASSRGQGRGTEAFF.

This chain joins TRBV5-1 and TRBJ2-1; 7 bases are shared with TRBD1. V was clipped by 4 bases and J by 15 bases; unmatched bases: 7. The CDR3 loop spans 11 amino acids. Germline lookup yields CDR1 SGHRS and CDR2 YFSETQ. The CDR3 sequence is CASSAGTALFF. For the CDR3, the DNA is TGCGCCAGCAGCGCAGGGACAGCCCTGTTCTTC.

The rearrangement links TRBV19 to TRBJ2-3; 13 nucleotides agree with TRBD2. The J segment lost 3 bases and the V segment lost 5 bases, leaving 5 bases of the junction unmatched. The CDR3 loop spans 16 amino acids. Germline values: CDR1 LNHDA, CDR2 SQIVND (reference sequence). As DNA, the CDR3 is TGTGCCAGTAGTCTCAAACTAGCGGGAGGGACAGATACGCAGTATTTT. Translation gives CASSLKLAGGTDTQYF.

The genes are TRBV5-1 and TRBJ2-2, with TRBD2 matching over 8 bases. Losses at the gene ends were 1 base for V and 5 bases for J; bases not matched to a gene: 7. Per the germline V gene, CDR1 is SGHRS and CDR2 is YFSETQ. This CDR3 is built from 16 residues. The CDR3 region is CASSLPSGRGTGELFF. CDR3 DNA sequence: TGCGCCAGCAGCTTGCCTTCCGGGAGGGGGACCGGGGAGCTGTTTTTT.

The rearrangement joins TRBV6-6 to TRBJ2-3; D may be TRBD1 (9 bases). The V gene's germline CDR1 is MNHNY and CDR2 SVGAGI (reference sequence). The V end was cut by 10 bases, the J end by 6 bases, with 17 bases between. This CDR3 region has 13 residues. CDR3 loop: CATLSGTGDTQYF. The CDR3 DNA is TGTGCCACCCTTAGCGGGACAGGGGATACGCAGTATTTT.

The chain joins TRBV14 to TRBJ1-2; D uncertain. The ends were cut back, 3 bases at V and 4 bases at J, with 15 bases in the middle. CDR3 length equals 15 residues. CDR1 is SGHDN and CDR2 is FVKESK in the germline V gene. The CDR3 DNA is TGTGCCAGCAGCCAGAAGGCGGCGGGAGGCTATGGCTACACCTTC. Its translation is CASSQKAAGGYGYTF.

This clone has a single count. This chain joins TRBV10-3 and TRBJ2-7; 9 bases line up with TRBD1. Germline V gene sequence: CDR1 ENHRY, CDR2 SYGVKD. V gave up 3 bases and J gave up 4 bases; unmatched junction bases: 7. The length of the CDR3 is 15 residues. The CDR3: CAISEPGQGAYEQYF. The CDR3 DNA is TGTGCCATCAGTGAACCGGGACAGGGTGCTTACGAGCAGTACTTC.

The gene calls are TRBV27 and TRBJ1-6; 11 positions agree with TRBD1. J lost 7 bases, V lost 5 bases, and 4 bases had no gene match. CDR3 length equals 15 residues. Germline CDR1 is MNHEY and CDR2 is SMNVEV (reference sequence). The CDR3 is CASSPDRGRNSPLHF. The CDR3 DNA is TGTGCCAGCAGTCCGGACAGGGGGCGAAATTCACCCCTCCACTTT.

DNA of the CDR3: TGTGCCAGCAGTTTAGGGGCAGCCCCAGTGGAAAAACTGTTTTTT. Its protein product is CASSLGAAPVEKLFF. The chain employs TRBV27 and TRBJ1-4, with D maybe TRBD1 (5 bases). The V and J ends lost 2 bases and 8 bases respectively, with 15 bases between them. Germline CDR1 and CDR2: MNHEY and SMNVEV (reference sequence). The CDR3 is 15 residues long.

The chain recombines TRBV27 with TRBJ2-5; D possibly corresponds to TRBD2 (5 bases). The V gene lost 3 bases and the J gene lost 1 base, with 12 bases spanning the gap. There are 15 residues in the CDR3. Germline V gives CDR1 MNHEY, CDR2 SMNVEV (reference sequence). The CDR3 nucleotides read TGTGCCAGCAGTTTTAACCGGGATCCCCAAGAGACCCAGTACTTC. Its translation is CASSFNRDPQETQYF.

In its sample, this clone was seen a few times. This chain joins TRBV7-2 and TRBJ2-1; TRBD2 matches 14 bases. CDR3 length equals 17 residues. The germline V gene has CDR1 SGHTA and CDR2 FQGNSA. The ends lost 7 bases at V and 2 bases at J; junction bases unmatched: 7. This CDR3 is CASNPPGLAGAYNEQFF. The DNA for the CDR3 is TGTGCCAGCAACCCGCCGGGACTAGCGGGAGCCTACAATGAGCAGTTCTTC.

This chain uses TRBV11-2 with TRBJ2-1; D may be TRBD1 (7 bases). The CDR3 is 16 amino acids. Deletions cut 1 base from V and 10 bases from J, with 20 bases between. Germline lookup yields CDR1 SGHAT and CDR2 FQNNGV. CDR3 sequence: CASSLAVGGQAGEQFF. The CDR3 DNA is TGTGCCAGCAGCTTAGCGGTAGGTGGACAGGCGGGGGAGCAGTTCTTC.

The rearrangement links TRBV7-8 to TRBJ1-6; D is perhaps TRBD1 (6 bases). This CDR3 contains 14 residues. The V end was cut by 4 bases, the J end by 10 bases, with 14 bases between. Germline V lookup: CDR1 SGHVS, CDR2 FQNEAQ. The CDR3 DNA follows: TGTGCCAGCAGCTCTCCAGGGGATGGGTCACCCCTCCACTTT. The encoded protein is CASSSPGDGSPLHF. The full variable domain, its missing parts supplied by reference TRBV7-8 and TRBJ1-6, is GAGVSQSPRYKVAKRGQDVALRCDPISGHVSLFWYQQALGQGPEFLTYFQNEAQLDKSGLPSDRFFAERPEGSVSTLKIQRTQQEDSAVYLCASSSPGDGSPLHFGNGTRLTVT.

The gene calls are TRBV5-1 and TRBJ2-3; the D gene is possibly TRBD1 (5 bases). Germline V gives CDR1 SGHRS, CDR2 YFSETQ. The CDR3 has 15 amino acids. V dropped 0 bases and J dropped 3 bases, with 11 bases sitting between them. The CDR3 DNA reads TGCGCCAGCAGCTTGGTCGGCAGGGTGACAGATACGCAGTATTTT. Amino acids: CASSLVGRVTDTQYF.

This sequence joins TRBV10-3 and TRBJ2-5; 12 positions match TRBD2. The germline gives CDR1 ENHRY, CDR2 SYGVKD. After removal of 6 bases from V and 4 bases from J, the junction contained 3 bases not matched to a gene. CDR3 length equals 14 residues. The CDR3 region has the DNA TGTGCCATCAGGGCTAGCGGGAGGGGAGAGACCCAGTACTTC. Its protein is CAIRASGRGETQYF.

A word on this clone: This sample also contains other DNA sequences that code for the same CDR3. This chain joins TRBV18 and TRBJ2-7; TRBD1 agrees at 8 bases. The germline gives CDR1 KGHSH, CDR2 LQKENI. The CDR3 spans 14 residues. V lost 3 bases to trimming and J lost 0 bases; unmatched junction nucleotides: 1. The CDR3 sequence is CASSPGTGSYEQYF. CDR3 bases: TGTGCCAGCTCACCCGGGACAGGCTCCTACGAGCAGTACTTC.

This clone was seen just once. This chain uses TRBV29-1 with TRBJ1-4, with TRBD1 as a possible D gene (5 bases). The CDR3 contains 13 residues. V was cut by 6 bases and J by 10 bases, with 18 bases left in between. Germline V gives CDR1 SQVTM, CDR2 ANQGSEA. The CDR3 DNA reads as TGCAGCGTGGCGGGGCAGGACGGGGGAAAACTGTTTTTT. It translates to CSVAGQDGGKLFF. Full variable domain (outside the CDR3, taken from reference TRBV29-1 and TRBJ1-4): SAVISQKPSRDICQRGTSLTIQCQVDSQVTMMFWYRQQPGQSLTLIATANQGSEATYESGFVIDKFPISRPNLTFSTLTVSNMSPEDSSIYLCSVAGQDGGKLFFGSGTQLSVL.

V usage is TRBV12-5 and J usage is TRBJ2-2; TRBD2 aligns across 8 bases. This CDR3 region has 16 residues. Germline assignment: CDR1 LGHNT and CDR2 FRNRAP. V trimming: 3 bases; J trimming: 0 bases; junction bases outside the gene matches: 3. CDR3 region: CASGLRAGANTGELFF. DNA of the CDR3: TGTGCTAGTGGTTTAAGAGCGGGGGCGAACACCGGGGAGCTGTTTTTT.

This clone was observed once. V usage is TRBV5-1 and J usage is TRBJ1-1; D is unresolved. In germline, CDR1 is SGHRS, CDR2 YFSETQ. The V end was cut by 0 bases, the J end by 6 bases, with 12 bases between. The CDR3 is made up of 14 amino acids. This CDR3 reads CASSLDRPPSEAFF. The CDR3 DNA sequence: TGCGCCAGCAGCTTGGACAGACCCCCCTCTGAAGCTTTCTTT.